The 7 T cell receptor beta chains listed next were all sequenced from one sample in a study of blood T cell repertoires in COVID-19. Only in-frame clones appear in the TCRdb table, and some are missing; sequencing was by immunoSEQ multiplex PCR. Among roughly 160,000 clones listed, roughly 85% were seen once. The sample comprised PBMCs or T cells enriched from blood (not recorded which). These receptors came from a woman in her 70s in a cohort exposed to, infected with or recovered from COVID-19 (not recorded which).

This chain connects TRBV5-4 to TRBJ2-5; D is unresolved. Germline V gene sequence: CDR1 SGHNT, CDR2 YYREEE (reference sequence). The CDR3 spans 13 residues. V lost 1 base and J 2 bases, leaving 6 bases between the germline ends. The CDR3 DNA is TGTGCCAGCAGCTTGCCCACTCAAGAGACCCAGTACTTC. This translates into CASSLPTQETQYF. The entire variable domain, with the rest obtained from reference TRBV5-4 and TRBJ2-5, is as follows: ETGVTQSPTHLIKTRGQQVTLRCSSQSGHNTVSWYQQALGQGPQFIFQYYREEENGRGNFPPRFSGLQFPNYSSELNVNALELDDSALYLCASSLPTQETQYFGPGTRLLVL.

J is TRBJ2-1 and V is TRBV19; no clear D. Trimming took 3 bases from V and 2 from J, leaving 8 bases between them. The CDR3 consists of 14 residues. Germline V CDR1 and CDR2: LNHDA, SQIVND (reference sequence). The CDR3 coding sequence is TGTGCCAGTAGTATGTGGCCAACCTACAATGAGCAGTTCTTC. It yields the protein CASSMWPTYNEQFF.

The V gene is TRBV4-2, the J gene TRBJ2-1; 13 bases match TRBD2. The CDR3 length is 19 residues. Trimming took 1 base from V and 4 from J; bases not matched to a gene: 10. Germline assignment: CDR1 LGHNA and CDR2 YNFKEQ. This CDR3 is CASSQGGGLAGPRYNEQFF. DNA for the CDR3: TGTGCCAGCAGCCAAGGAGGGGGACTAGCGGGACCCCGATACAATGAGCAGTTCTTC.

This clone appeared once. The chain is built from TRBV7-2 and TRBJ1-1, with D possibly TRBD1 on 5 matching bases. Trimming took 4 bases from V and 7 from J, leaving 13 bases between them. Germline CDR1 and CDR2: SGHTA and FQGNSA. This CDR3 contains 13 residues. This CDR3 is CASSSGVGLEAFF. The CDR3 bases are TGTGCCAGCAGCTCGGGGGTGGGACTTGAAGCTTTCTTT.

This clone occurred once. V is TRBV18 and J is TRBJ1-3; D is ambiguous. V was trimmed by 3 bases and J by 0 bases, leaving 9 bases between them. CDR1 is KGHSH and CDR2 is LQKENI in the germline V gene. The CDR3 has 15 residues. In nucleotides, the CDR3 is TGTGCCAGCTCACCGAACTTCTACTCTGGAAACACCATATATTTT. Translating it yields CASSPNFYSGNTIYF. The whole variable domain, filled in from reference TRBV18 and TRBJ1-3, reads NAGVMQNPRHLVRRRGQEARLRCSPMKGHSHVYWYRQLPEEGLKFMVYLQKENIIDESGMPKERFSAEFPKEGPSILRIQQVVRGDSAAYFCASSPNFYSGNTIYFGEGSWLTVV.

The chain uses TRBV6-2 or TRBV6-3 and TRBJ2-7, with TRBD2 identical over 8 bases. The V and J ends lost 5 bases and 2 bases, in that order; junction bases with no gene match: 5. Per the germline V gene, CDR1 is MNHEY and CDR2 is SVGEGT. The CDR3 consists of 14 residues. CDR3 sequence: CASSPLTSAYEQYF. The CDR3 nucleotides are TGTGCCAGCAGTCCCCTGACTAGCGCCTACGAGCAGTACTTC.

J is TRBJ2-7 and V is TRBV7-9, with D tentatively TRBD1 (6 bases). Germline CDR1 reads SEHNR; CDR2 reads FQNEAQ (reference sequence). Trimming took 2 bases from V and 3 from J, leaving 11 bases between them. The CDR3 extends over 14 amino acids. CDR3 in DNA: TGTGCCAGCAGCTTATTTATAGGGGGCTACGAGCAGTACTTC. As protein: CASSLFIGGYEQYF.